The 11 T cell receptor beta chains below all came from one sample that was sequenced in a study of CD8 T cells in Susac syndrome. Roughly 0.45 to 1 ug RNA was reverse transcribed with random hexamers. A single record per CDR3 protein comes from TCRdb applying MiXCR to the immunoSEQ multiplex PCR reads. The sample shows 100,000 or so distinct CDR3 sequences, 85% to 95% of them seen only once. Sequencing was carried out using CD8+ T cells from PBMCs. Receptor source: a human donor in good health.

The chain employs TRBV20-1 and TRBJ2-7; 8 bases agree with TRBD1. Germline loops: CDR1 DFQATT, CDR2 SNEGSKA (reference sequence). The CDR3 contains 13 residues. J gave up 2 bases and V 6 bases, and 6 bases lay outside the gene matches. CDR3 DNA sequence: TGCAGTGCCACGGGACAGGAGGCCTACGAGCAGTACTTC. Its translation is CSATGQEAYEQYF.

CDR3 DNA: TGTGCCAGCAGCTTGGGGGCAGGGGGTGAGTCCTACGAGCAGTACTTC. Translating it yields CASSLGAGGESYEQYF. V usage is TRBV5-4 and J usage is TRBJ2-7, with 7 bases fitting TRBD1. The CDR3 covers 16 residues. Germline loops: CDR1 SGHNT, CDR2 YYREEE (reference sequence). Unmatched junction bases numbered 7, after V lost 0 bases and J lost 1 base.

This clonotype was detected only once. The chain combines TRBV7-9 with TRBJ1-1, with D tentatively TRBD1 (6 bases). Germline values: CDR1 SEHNR, CDR2 FQNEAQ (reference sequence). The CDR3 extends over 14 amino acids. V shed 4 bases and J shed 4 bases, with 13 bases lying between them. CDR3: CASSYRERGTEAFF. Written as DNA, the CDR3 is TGTGCCAGCAGCTACAGGGAGAGGGGCACTGAAGCTTTCTTT.

This chain joins TRBV19 and TRBJ1-2; no definite D call. The V end lost 2 bases, the J end lost 1 base, and 8 bases lay between the germline ends. Looked up from germline, CDR1 is LNHDA and CDR2 is SQIVND (reference sequence). This CDR3 spans 14 amino acids. The CDR3 sequence: CASSIHGVNYGYTF. In DNA, the CDR3 is TGTGCCAGTAGTATACATGGAGTTAACTATGGCTACACCTTC.

This chain uses TRBV25-1 with TRBJ2-1; TRBD1 matches 7 bases. The CDR3 runs to 15 residues. V was pared by 3 bases and J by 5 bases, with 7 bases of the junction left unmatched. Looked up from germline, CDR1 is MGHDK and CDR2 is SYGVNS. The CDR3 spells CASSDPGTADNEQFF. CDR3 coding DNA: TGTGCCAGCAGTGACCCCGGGACAGCAGACAATGAGCAGTTCTTC.

The chain recombines TRBV12-5 with TRBJ1-2; 8 bases match TRBD1. The CDR3 covers 15 residues. J lost 4 bases, V lost 4 bases, and 8 bases had no gene match. In germline, CDR1 is LGHNT, CDR2 FRNRAP. CDR3 nucleotide sequence: TGTGCTAGTGGTTCATCGACCGGGACAGGCTATGGCTACACCTTC. It yields the protein CASGSSTGTGYGYTF.

In regard to this clonotype: At one boundary the junction diverges from the germline segment, which might be a read error. V usage is TRBV7-3 and J usage is TRBJ2-1; possible D gene TRBD1, 5 bases. The CDR3 runs to 14 residues. From germline, CDR1 is SGHTA and CDR2 FQGTGA. The CDR3 DNA follows: TGTGCCAGCAGCCTAACGACAGACTACAATGAGCAGTTCTTC. The encoded protein is CASSLTTDYNEQFF.

This clonotype was seen a handful of times. J is TRBJ2-2 and V is TRBV6-2 or TRBV6-3; D is ambiguous. Germline loops: CDR1 MNHEY, CDR2 SVGEGT. V was clipped by 5 bases and J by 6 bases, with 4 bases between them. The CDR3 runs to 11 residues. CDR3 sequence reads: CASSLAGELFF. The CDR3 region has the DNA TGTGCCAGCAGTCTCGCCGGGGAGCTGTTTTTT.

The count of this clonotype is one. V is TRBV5-1 and J is TRBJ1-1; TRBD1 aligns across 10 bases. V shed 4 bases, J shed 4 bases, and the junction held 10 bases outside the gene matches. The CDR3 totals 16 residues. Germline CDR1 SGHRS, CDR2 YFSETQ. CDR3 bases: TGCGCCAGCAGCGCAAACCTGGGACAGGGGTCCACTGAAGCTTTCTTT. Its translation: CASSANLGQGSTEAFF.

The V call is TRBV7-9, the J call TRBJ1-1; the match to TRBD1 covers 10 bases. The V segment lost 10 bases and the J segment 11 bases; nucleotides outside the gene matches: 16. The CDR3 sequence is 14 residues long. Germline CDR1 and CDR2: SEHNR and FQNEAQ (reference sequence). The DNA for the CDR3 is TGTGCCAAAGAGGCCCCCGGGACAGGGGATTTGGCTTTCTTT. Translation gives CAKEAPGTGDLAFF.

The J gene is TRBJ1-3, the V gene TRBV6-2 or TRBV6-3; D not certain. This CDR3 region has 14 residues. V lost 5 bases, J lost 0 bases, and 8 bases lay in between. Germline CDR1 and CDR2: MNHEY and SVGEGT. As DNA, the CDR3 is TGTGCCAGCAGTCGACGGAGCTCTGGAAACACCATATATTTT. This encodes CASSRRSSGNTIYF.